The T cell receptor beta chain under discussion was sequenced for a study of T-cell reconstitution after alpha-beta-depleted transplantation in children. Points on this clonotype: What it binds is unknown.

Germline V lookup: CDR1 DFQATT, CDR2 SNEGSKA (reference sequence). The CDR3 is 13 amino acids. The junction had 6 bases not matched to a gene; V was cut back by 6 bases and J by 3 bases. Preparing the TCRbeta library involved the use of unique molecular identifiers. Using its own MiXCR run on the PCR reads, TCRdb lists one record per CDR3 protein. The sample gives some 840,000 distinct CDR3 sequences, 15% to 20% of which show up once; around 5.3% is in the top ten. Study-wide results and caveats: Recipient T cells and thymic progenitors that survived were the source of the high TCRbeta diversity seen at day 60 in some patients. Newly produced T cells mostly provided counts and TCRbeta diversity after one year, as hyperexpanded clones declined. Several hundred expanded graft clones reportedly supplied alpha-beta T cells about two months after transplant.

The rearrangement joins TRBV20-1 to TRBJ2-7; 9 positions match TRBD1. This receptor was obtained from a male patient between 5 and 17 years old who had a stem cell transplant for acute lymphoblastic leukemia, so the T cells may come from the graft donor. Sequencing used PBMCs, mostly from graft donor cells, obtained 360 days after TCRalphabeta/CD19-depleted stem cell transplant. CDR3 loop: CSAPQGAGYEQYF. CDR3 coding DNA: TGCAGTGCCCCACAGGGGGCTGGCTACGAGCAGTACTTC.